These 28 T cell receptor beta chains were sequenced from one sample in a study of T-cell memory formation after mild COVID-19. One entry per CDR3 protein, called by TCRdb with MiXCR from the 5' RACE reads. The sample holds around 62,000 distinct CDR3 sequences, about a quarter seen once. Sequenced sample: PBMCs or a T cell subset sorted from them (not recorded which). These receptors were collected from a man aged 18 to 30 who had mild COVID-19 (a few samples of this study predate the infection). Cell type and time point are not known.

This chain links TRBV7-9 with TRBJ1-1; TRBD1 matches 10 bases. The V gene's germline CDR1 is SEHNR and CDR2 FQNEAQ (reference sequence). The CDR3 totals 13 residues. J lost 5 bases, V lost 4 bases, and 1 base had no gene match. CDR3 in amino acids: CASSSDRGTEAFF. In DNA form, the CDR3 reads TGTGCCAGCAGCTCGGACAGGGGGACTGAAGCTTTCTTT.

This clonotype was picked up a small number of times. Compared with germline, one end of the junction differs, possibly owing to a read error. The genes are TRBV6-1 and TRBJ2-7, with 7 bases identical to TRBD1. CDR1 is MNHNS and CDR2 is SASEGT in the germline V gene. CDR3 length: 13 residues. The CDR3 sequence is CASREAGGYEQYF. The CDR3 nucleotides read TGTGCCAGCAGGGAAGCAGGGGGCTACGAGCAGTACTTC.

This clonotype was observed once. V and J are TRBV7-3 and TRBJ2-2, with 9 bases fitting TRBD2. Germline CDR1 is SGHTA and CDR2 is FQGTGA. The CDR3 sequence is 15 residues long. V was clipped by 4 bases and J by 5 bases; unmatched bases: 5. The CDR3 DNA is TGTGCCAGCAGCTACAGCGGGGGGCCTACCGGGGAGCTGTTTTTT. As protein: CASSYSGGPTGELFF.

This clonotype came up a few times. V and J are TRBV6-4 and TRBJ1-5; D remains ambiguous. The CDR3 runs 15 residues. Trimming shortened V by 1 base and J by 2 bases, and 9 bases separated the two germline ends. The germline V gene has CDR1 MRHNA and CDR2 SNTAGT. CDR3 loop: CASSDLVFCNQPQHF. The CDR3 nucleotides read TGTGCCAGCAGTGACTTGGTATTTTGCAATCAGCCCCAGCATTTT.

This rearrangement joins TRBV5-6 to TRBJ2-7; TRBD2 aligns across 10 bases. V lost 4 bases and J lost 2; bases outside the gene matches: 6. The CDR3 has 15 residues. The germline CDR1 and CDR2 sequences are SGHDT and YYEEEE. The CDR3 spells CASSRLAGAPYEQYV. The CDR3 region has the DNA TGTGCCAGCAGCCGGCTAGCGGGGGCCCCCTACGAGCAGTACGTC.

The chain uses TRBV10-3 and TRBJ2-4, with TRBD1 identical over 7 bases. Germline CDR1 and CDR2: ENHRY and SYGVKD. This CDR3 has 13 amino acids. The junction had 5 bases not matched to a gene; V was cut back by 8 bases and J by 4 bases. The CDR3 coding sequence is TGTGCCATCTTTGACAGGGCTAAAAACATTCAGTACTTC. Translated, it gives CAIFDRAKNIQYF.

The V gene is TRBV6-2 or TRBV6-3, the J gene TRBJ2-1, with D possibly TRBD2 on 6 matching bases. Germline V gene lookup returns CDR1 MNHEY and CDR2 SVGEGT. This CDR3 is built from 13 residues. V gave up 3 bases and J gave up 9 bases, with 12 bases separating them. In DNA, the CDR3 is TGTGCCAGCAGTTATAAGGTGGGGGGTGAGCAGTTCTTC. Its translation: CASSYKVGGEQFF.

This chain uses TRBV6-1 with TRBJ1-5, with 11 bases aligning to TRBD1. V shed 4 bases and J 6 bases; nucleotides not matched to a gene: 5. The germline gives CDR1 MNHNS, CDR2 SASEGT. The CDR3 runs 15 residues. The DNA of the CDR3 is TGTGCCAGCAGTGGTGGGGACAGGGGGTTTCAGCCCCAGCATTTT. It translates to CASSGGDRGFQPQHF.

V gene TRBV7-9 combines with J gene TRBJ2-1; the match to TRBD1 covers 8 bases. CDR3 length: 14 residues. V lost 5 bases, J lost 5 bases, and 5 bases stayed unmatched. Germline CDR1 SEHNR, CDR2 FQNEAQ (reference sequence). DNA of the CDR3: TGTGCCAGCAGCGCTCTCAGGGGGCACAATGAGCAGTTCTTC. Translating it yields CASSALRGHNEQFF. The full variable domain, its missing parts supplied by reference TRBV7-9 and TRBJ2-1, is DTGVSQNPRHKITKRGQNVTFRCDPISEHNRLYWYRQTLGQGPEFLTYFQNEAQLEKSRLLSDRFSAERPKGSFSTLEIQRTEQGDSAMYLCASSALRGHNEQFFGPGTRLTVL.

V and J are TRBV7-2 and TRBJ2-5; the match to TRBD2 covers 7 bases. Per germline, CDR1 SGHTA and CDR2 FQGNSA. With 5 bases clipped from V and 1 base from J, the junction kept 4 bases outside the gene matches. CDR3 length: 14 residues. The CDR3 loop reads CASSRWGGQETQYF. DNA of the CDR3: TGTGCCAGCAGCCGATGGGGGGGCCAAGAGACCCAGTACTTC.

This clonotype was seen a handful of times. V is TRBV23-1 and J is TRBJ2-3, with a possible D match to TRBD1 (6 bases). TRBV23-1 is reported as an ORF; its role is uncertain. Trimming took off 3 bases at V and 1 base at J, with 20 bases between the two ends. This CDR3 comprises 18 residues. CDR3 nucleotides: TGCGCCAGCAGTCAGACGGGACATAAACTCCGCCGCACAGATACGCAGTATTTT. Its translation: CASSQTGHKLRRTDTQYF.

This chain uses TRBV7-9 with TRBJ1-1; D is ambiguous. Germline V CDR1 and CDR2: SEHNR, FQNEAQ (reference sequence). V lost 5 bases, J lost 8 bases, and 12 bases lay in between. The CDR3 is 12 residues long. The CDR3 DNA reads as TGTGCCAGCAGCCCCCGCCCCTCCGAAGCTTTCTTT. It specifies CASSPRPSEAFF. The full variable domain, rest sourced from reference TRBV7-9 and TRBJ1-1, is DTGVSQNPRHKITKRGQNVTFRCDPISEHNRLYWYRQTLGQGPEFLTYFQNEAQLEKSRLLSDRFSAERPKGSFSTLEIQRTEQGDSAMYLCASSPRPSEAFFGQGTRLTVV.

The V gene is TRBV18, the J gene TRBJ2-1; no definite D call. The germline CDR1 and CDR2 sequences are KGHSH and LQKENI. V lost 8 bases to trimming and J lost 5 bases, with 22 bases between them. The CDR3 has 16 residues. In DNA form, the CDR3 reads TGTGCCAGCACCGCCGGTTTCTCCCCGATTGACAATGAGCAGTTCTTC. Translating gives CASTAGFSPIDNEQFF. The variable domain in full, with the rest retrieved from reference TRBV18 and TRBJ2-1, is NAGVMQNPRHLVRRRGQEARLRCSPMKGHSHVYWYRQLPEEGLKFMVYLQKENIIDESGMPKERFSAEFPKEGPSILRIQQVVRGDSAAYFCASTAGFSPIDNEQFFGPGTRLTVL.

The chain carries TRBV11-2 and TRBJ2-3; 9 bases are shared with TRBD2. The CDR3 loop spans 15 amino acids. From germline, CDR1 is SGHAT and CDR2 FQNNGV. Trimming removed 3 bases from V and 5 bases from J; junction bases left unmatched: 6. The CDR3 reads CASSLRGGLVDTQYF. The CDR3 nucleotides are TGTGCCAGCAGCTTGCGGGGGGGCTTGGTAGATACGCAGTATTTT.

The chain uses TRBV19 and TRBJ1-1; TRBD1 is a possible D gene (5 bases). Looked up from germline, CDR1 is LNHDA and CDR2 is SQIVND (reference sequence). The V end was cut by 4 bases, the J end by 8 bases, with 11 bases between. This CDR3 is 12 amino acids long. The CDR3 coding sequence is TGTGCCAGTAGTACAGGGACGAGAGAAGCTTTCTTT. Protein: CASSTGTREAFF.

This clonotype was counted between two and nine times. This rearrangement joins TRBV28 to TRBJ1-1; D perhaps matches TRBD1 (6 bases). The germline gives CDR1 MDHEN, CDR2 SYDVKM. Trimming pared 2 bases from V and 3 bases from J, leaving 7 bases between. This CDR3 has 13 residues. CDR3 region: CASSLAGDTEAFF. The CDR3 DNA is TGTGCCAGCAGTTTAGCAGGGGACACTGAAGCTTTCTTT.

In this sample, this clonotype turned up a few times. The chain is built from TRBV6-5 and TRBJ2-5, with D possibly TRBD2 on 6 matching bases. Germline CDR1 is MNHEY and CDR2 is SVGAGI. With 6 bases removed from V and 7 bases from J, the gap between germline ends came to 24 bases. The CDR3 is 16 amino acids. In nucleotides, the CDR3 is TGTGCCAGCAGCCCCGGGCCAGTGGGGGGAACTACGACCCAGTACTTC. Translating gives CASSPGPVGGTTTQYF.

The chain combines TRBV6-5 with TRBJ1-2; TRBD1 matches 7 bases. The CDR3 totals 13 residues. Germline loops: CDR1 MNHEY, CDR2 SVGAGI. Germline trimming cut 5 bases from V and 4 bases from J; bases unmatched to any gene: 4. CDR3 region: CASSTGQAYGYTF. CDR3 sequence (DNA): TGTGCCAGCAGTACCGGACAGGCCTATGGCTACACCTTC.

The chain has TRBV12-3 or TRBV12-4 and TRBJ2-2, with TRBD1 matching over 8 bases. The CDR3 is 16 residues long. V lost 2 bases, J lost 4 bases, and 6 bases stayed unmatched. The CDR3 sequence is CASSLTPRGLTGELFF. CDR3 bases: TGTGCCAGCAGTTTAACCCCCAGGGGGCTCACCGGGGAGCTGTTTTTT.

The V gene is TRBV27, the J gene TRBJ2-1; TRBD1 might be the D (6 bases). From germline, CDR1 is MNHEY and CDR2 SMNVEV (reference sequence). This CDR3 region has 15 residues. V lost 0 bases to trimming and J lost 5 bases, with 11 bases between them. The CDR3 spells CASSLSGTRDNEQFF. Here the CDR3 DNA reads TGTGCCAGCAGTTTATCTGGGACAAGGGACAATGAGCAGTTCTTC.

This chain connects TRBV5-6 to TRBJ2-1; weak D call: TRBD1 (5 bases). Germline V gene lookup returns CDR1 SGHDT and CDR2 YYEEEE. Trimming shortened V by 0 bases and J by 9 bases, and 7 bases separated the two germline ends. The CDR3 extends over 12 amino acids. CDR3: CASSLGQSEQFF. The CDR3 nucleotides are TGTGCCAGCAGCTTGGGACAGAGTGAGCAGTTCTTC.

The chain is built from TRBV19 and TRBJ2-7; 9 bases agree with TRBD1. V gave up 3 bases and J gave up 7 bases; unmatched junction bases: 7. Looked up from germline, CDR1 is LNHDA and CDR2 is SQIVND (reference sequence). The CDR3 consists of 14 residues. The CDR3 DNA reads TGTGCCAGTAGTATTGGGACAGGGATGGGAGAGCAGTACTTC. Residues: CASSIGTGMGEQYF. Combining the CDR3 with reference TRBV19 and TRBJ2-7 gives the whole variable domain DGGITQSPKYLFRKEGQNVTLSCEQNLNHDAMYWYRQDPGQGLRLIYYSQIVNDFQKGDIAEGYSVSREKKESFPLTVTSAQKNPTAFYLCASSIGTGMGEQYFGPGTRLTVT.

This clonotype was seen a few times. The CDR3 bases are TGCGCCAGCAGCTTTAACACAGATACGCAGTATTTT. Translating gives CASSFNTDTQYF. The J gene is TRBJ2-3, the V gene TRBV5-1; D call uncertain. This CDR3 is built from 12 residues. CDR1 is SGHRS, CDR2 YFSETQ, per germline. Trimming took off 2 bases at V and 2 bases at J, with 3 bases between the two ends. Together with reference TRBV5-1 and TRBJ2-3, the CDR3 gives the full variable domain: KAGVTQTPRYLIKTRGQQVTLSCSPISGHRSVSWYQQTPGQGLQFLFEYFSETQRNKGNFPGRFSGRQFSNSRSEMNVSTLELGDSALYLCASSFNTDTQYFGPGTRLTVL.

The chain links TRBV19 to TRBJ2-7; 10 bases are a match to TRBD1. This CDR3 comprises 14 residues. V dropped 3 bases and J dropped 5; count of bases not matched to a gene: 4. Germline CDR1 LNHDA, CDR2 SQIVND (reference sequence). The CDR3 nucleotides read TGTGCCAGTAGTATCGGGGACAGGGGCGACGAGCAGTACTTC. It specifies CASSIGDRGDEQYF.

A remark on this clonotype: One junction end disagrees with the germline gene, perhaps due to a read error. The chain is built from TRBV4-1 and TRBJ2-5, with D perhaps assigned TRBD1 or TRBD2 (5 bases each). Germline CDR1 MGHRA, CDR2 YSYEKL. This CDR3 is 13 amino acids long. CDR3 nucleotide sequence: TGCGCCAGCGGCCAAGTTGGGGGTGAGACCCAGTACTTC. It yields the protein CASGQVGGETQYF.

There are a few counts of this clonotype. The rearrangement uses TRBV7-9 and TRBJ1-5; TRBD1 agrees at 9 bases. CDR1 and CDR2 (germline): SEHNR, FQNEAQ (reference sequence). Losses at the gene ends were 4 bases for V and 4 bases for J; bases not matched to a gene: 5. The CDR3 has 15 residues. The DNA of the CDR3 is TGTGCCAGCAGCTCAACCGGGACAGGGAATCAGCCCCAGCATTTT. This encodes CASSSTGTGNQPQHF.

CDR3: CASSLGTGDDGYTF. The CDR3 DNA is TGTGCCAGCAGCTTGGGGACGGGAGACGATGGCTACACCTTC. The chain carries TRBV13 and TRBJ1-2; weak D call: TRBD1 (5 bases). Trimming shortened V by 3 bases and J by 6 bases, and 14 bases separated the two germline ends. In germline, CDR1 is PRHDT, CDR2 FYEKMQ (reference sequence). CDR3 size: 14 residues.

The V call is TRBV5-5, the J call TRBJ2-7, with D possibly matching TRBD2 (6 bases). Germline CDR1 SGHKS, CDR2 YYEKEE (reference sequence). The CDR3 totals 12 residues. Trimming removed 6 bases at V and 6 bases at J, with 13 bases between. CDR3 in DNA: TGTGCCAGCACCCTGGAGGGGTTCGAGCAGTACTTC. It is translated as CASTLEGFEQYF.